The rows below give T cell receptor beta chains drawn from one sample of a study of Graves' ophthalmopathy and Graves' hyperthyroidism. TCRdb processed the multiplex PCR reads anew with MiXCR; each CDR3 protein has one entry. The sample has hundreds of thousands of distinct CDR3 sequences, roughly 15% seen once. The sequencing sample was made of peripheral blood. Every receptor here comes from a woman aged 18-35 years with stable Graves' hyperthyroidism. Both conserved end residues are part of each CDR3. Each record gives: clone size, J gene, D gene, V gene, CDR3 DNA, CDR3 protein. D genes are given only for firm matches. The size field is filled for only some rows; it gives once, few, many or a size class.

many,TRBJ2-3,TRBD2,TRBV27,TGTGCCAGCAGTTTATCCGGACTTCGGGAGGCAGATACGCAGTATTTT,CASSLSGLREADTQYF
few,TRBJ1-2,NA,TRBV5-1,TGCGCCAGCCACCTAGGGGGAGAGGGGAACTATGGCTACACCTTC,CASHLGGEGNYGYTF
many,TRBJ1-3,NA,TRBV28,TGTGCCAGCAGTTCTCGGGGCTCTGGAAACACCATATATTTT,CASSSRGSGNTIYF
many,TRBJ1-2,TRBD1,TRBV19,TGTGCCAGTAGTCAGGGGGCCGGTGGCTACACCTTC,CASSQGAGGYTF
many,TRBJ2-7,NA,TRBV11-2,TGTGCCAGCAGCTTTGGTGTGGACAGAGAATTTTACGAGCAGTACTTC,CASSFGVDREFYEQYF
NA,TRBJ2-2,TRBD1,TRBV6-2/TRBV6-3,TGTGCCAGCAACAGGGGCCCGGCCGGGGAGCTGTTTTTT,CASNRGPAGELFF
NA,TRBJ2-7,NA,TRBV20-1,TGCAGTGCTAGAGTCAATTATCTACCGACGGACGAGCAGTACTTC,CSARVNYLPTDEQYF
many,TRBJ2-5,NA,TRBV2,TGTGCCAGCAGTGGAATGAGAGCGGGTCAAGAGACCCAGTACTTC,CASSGMRAGQETQYF
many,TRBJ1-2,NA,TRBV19,TGTGCCAGTAGTACGCGGGGCTACACCTTC,CASSTRGYTF
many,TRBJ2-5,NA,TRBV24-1,TGTGCCACCAGCCGGGGGGCGGAGACCCAGTACTTC,CATSRGAETQYF
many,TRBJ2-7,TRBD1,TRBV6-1,TGTGCCAGCCAGACACCACAGGGGTACGAGCAGTACTTC,CASQTPQGYEQYF
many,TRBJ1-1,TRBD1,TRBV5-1,TGCGCCAGCAGCTCCAGGGAGGGGGCTACGAACACTGAAGCTTTCTTT,CASSSREGATNTEAFF
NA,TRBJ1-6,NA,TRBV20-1,TGCAGTGCTAGACCTGGAAGGGCCGCTAGGAATTCACCCCTCCACTTT,CSARPGRAARNSPLHF
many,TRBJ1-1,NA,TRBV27,TGTGCCAGCAGTTTAGCACGTCCGATTGGGGGCCGGTTGAACACTGAAGCTTTCTTT,CASSLARPIGGRLNTEAFF
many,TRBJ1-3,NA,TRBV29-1,TGCAGCGCTAGAACGTCATCTGGAAACACCATATATTTT,CSARTSSGNTIYF
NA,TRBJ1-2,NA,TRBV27,TGTGCCAGCAGTTTCTCGTGGGGCACCCGGGACTATGGCTACACCTTC,CASSFSWGTRDYGYTF
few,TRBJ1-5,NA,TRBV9,TGTGCCAGCAGCGTTTCTGGGGAGGGGGGTCAGCCCCAGCATTTT,CASSVSGEGGQPQHF
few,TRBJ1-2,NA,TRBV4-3,TGCGCCAGCAGCCAAGAGAACGGGAACTATGGCTACACCTTC,CASSQENGNYGYTF
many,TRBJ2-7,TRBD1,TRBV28,TGTGCCAGCAGTTATATCGGGACAGCTATCTACGAGCAGTACTTC,CASSYIGTAIYEQYF
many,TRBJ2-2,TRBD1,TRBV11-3,TGTGCCAGCAGCCTTAGTACAGGGGTCAGCGGGGAGCTGTTTTTT,CASSLSTGVSGELFF
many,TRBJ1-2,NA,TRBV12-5,TGTGCTAGTGGTGACACCTATGGCTACACCTTC,CASGDTYGYTF
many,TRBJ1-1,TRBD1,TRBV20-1,TGCAGTGCTCCATATACGGGACAGGGAGGAATGGCTTTCTTT,CSAPYTGQGGMAFF
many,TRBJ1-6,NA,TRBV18,TGTGCCAGCTCACCGTCTGCCGGGGATCCATATTCACCCCTCCACTTT,CASSPSAGDPYSPLHF
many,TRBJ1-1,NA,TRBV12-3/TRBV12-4,TGTGCCAGCAGTTTAGCGGGGCGGGGGTCCGCCTCTGAAGCTTTCTTT,CASSLAGRGSASEAFF
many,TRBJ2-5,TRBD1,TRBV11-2,TGTGCCAGCAGGGGGAACAGGGGATTAGAGACCCAGTACTTC,CASRGNRGLETQYF
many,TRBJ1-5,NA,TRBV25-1,TGTGCCAGCAGTGATCCAAGGACGAATCGGCCCCAGCATTTT,CASSDPRTNRPQHF
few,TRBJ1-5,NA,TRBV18,TGTGCCAGCTCACCGGGGTATGGTGATCAGCCCCAGCATTTT,CASSPGYGDQPQHF
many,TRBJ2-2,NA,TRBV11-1,TGTGCCAGCAGCCCCTACAGAGGGGAGATCACCGGGGAGCTGTTTTTT,CASSPYRGEITGELFF
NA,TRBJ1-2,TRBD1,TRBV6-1,TGTGCCAGCAGGGAACAGGGGGCTTTGGATGGCTACACCTTC,CASREQGALDGYTF
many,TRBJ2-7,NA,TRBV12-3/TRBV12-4,TGTGCCAGCAGTCCAAGGCCATACGAGCAGTACTTC,CASSPRPYEQYF
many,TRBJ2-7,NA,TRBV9,TGTGCCAGCAGCCCTACTCCGGGACTGGACACCTACGAGCAGTACTTC,CASSPTPGLDTYEQYF
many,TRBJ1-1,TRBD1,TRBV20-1,TGCAGTGCTAGCGTTGCCAGGGGGCGGGTGAACACTGAAGCTTTCTTT,CSASVARGRVNTEAFF
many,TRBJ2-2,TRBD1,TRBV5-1,TGCGCCAGCAGCTTGCTCCCTTCCTCGGGACAGGGAACCGGGGAGCTGTTTTTT,CASSLLPSSGQGTGELFF
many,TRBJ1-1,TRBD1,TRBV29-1,TGCAGCGTTCGCGGGGTTAGGGACAGGTCTGAAGCTTTCTTT,CSVRGVRDRSEAFF